There are a few counts of the clone carrying this T cell receptor beta chain. The sample comes from a study of blood T cell repertoires in COVID-19. Study-level background: Specimens from acute and convalescent COVID-19 originated in the United States, Italy and Spain. Sources were T cells, B-cell-depleted T cells, or PBMCs; the material itself was cDNA or gDNA.

The length of the CDR3 is 15 residues. Original methodology: Amplification with reference gene primers provided the estimates of nucleated cell counts. Assay: immunoSEQ multiplex PCR; the TCRdb copy retains only in-frame clones and omits some. V, J and clone size reflect that table, while D and trimming were determined from the DNA. The data show 350,000 or so clones, 85% to 90% seen once. The specimen was peripheral blood. This rearrangement joins TRBV21-1 to TRBJ1-1. TRBV21-1 is described as a pseudogene. This receptor was obtained from a man younger than 30 with active or convalescent COVID-19. The CDR3 DNA sequence: TGTGCCAGCACCGCCCCGGCGGCAGAAGGCACTGAAGCTTTCTTT. This codes for CASTAPAAEGTEAFF.